The text below deals with one TCR beta chain. What it binds is unknown. Germline and junction disagree at one end, which may indicate a read error. This entry belongs to a study of blood T cells in healthy people across ages. General observations from the study: Unknown donor CMV status possibly confounded expanded clonotype changes. A roughly linear fall in TCR beta diversity per million T cells was seen with increasing age.

Total RNA extracted from each sample amounted to at least 5 micrograms. Using a J-beta primer mix together with a sample-barcoded 5' primer, a second PCR was run for roughly 7 to 12 cycles. TCRdb independently ran MiXCR on the 5' RACE reads; one entry per CDR3 protein. This repertoire shows 650,000 to 950,000 distinct CDR3 sequences, 40% to 50% found once; its top ten account for around 18%. The CDR3 contains 12 residues. Germline V gene sequence: CDR1 SGDLS, CDR2 YYNGEE. This clonotype originated in a man aged 60 to 69 in good health. The chain uses TRBV9 and TRBJ1-2; the D is unclear. What was sequenced was blood. CDR3 nucleotides: TGTGCCATCAGCGTAGTCTTTGGCGGCTACACCTTC. This gives the protein CAISVVFGGYTF.